This is a list of T cell receptor beta chains from one sample in a study of control samples from healthy donors and cancer patients. The method was immunoSEQ multiplex PCR; TCRdb's version includes in-frame clones alone and lacks a portion of them. The sample has some 130,000 clones, 92% seen once. The sequencing sample was made of blood. The receptors shown here come from a woman aged 50 to 60 in good health. CDR3s include the opening cysteine and the closing phenylalanine or tryptophan. Each record gives: D gene, clone size, V gene, J gene, CDR3 DNA, CDR3 protein. A D gene is named only where the DNA matches it firmly. Clone size appears in some rows only: once, few, many, or a class for an expanded clone.

d_gene: TRBD1; abundance: .; v_gene: TRBV28; j_gene: TRBJ1-2; CDR3nt: TGTGCCAGCAGTTTGCCACAGGGGCGATATGGCTACACCTTC; CDR3aa: CASSLPQGRYGYTF
d_gene: .; abundance: once; v_gene: TRBV4-1; j_gene: TRBJ2-5; CDR3nt: TGCGCCAGCAGCCAAGATCTGGGACTGGGCGCCCAGTACTTC; CDR3aa: CASSQDLGLGAQYF
d_gene: TRBD2; abundance: .; v_gene: TRBV6-5; j_gene: TRBJ2-7; CDR3nt: TGTGCCAGCAGAGGACTAGCGGGAGCTAGCGAGCAGTACTTC; CDR3aa: CASRGLAGASEQYF
d_gene: .; abundance: .; v_gene: TRBV7-6; j_gene: TRBJ2-5; CDR3nt: TGTGCCAGCAGCTTAGCAGTGGCCGCGGCAGGGTTTAAAGAGACCCAGTACTTC; CDR3aa: CASSLAVAAAGFKETQYF
d_gene: .; abundance: .; v_gene: TRBV5-1; j_gene: TRBJ2-1; CDR3nt: TGCGCCAGCAGCTTGGACAGGAGGGAATACAATGAGCAGTTCTTC; CDR3aa: CASSLDRREYNEQFF
d_gene: TRBD1; abundance: .; v_gene: TRBV5-4; j_gene: TRBJ2-7; CDR3nt: TGTGCCAGCAGAAATTGGGACAGGGCTTACGAGCAGTACTTC; CDR3aa: CASRNWDRAYEQYF
d_gene: TRBD1; abundance: few; v_gene: TRBV18; j_gene: TRBJ2-1; CDR3nt: TGTGCCAGCTCACCAAAACTCGCAGGGGGATCCTACAATGAGCAGTTCTTC; CDR3aa: CASSPKLAGGSYNEQFF
d_gene: TRBD1; abundance: once; v_gene: TRBV6-5; j_gene: TRBJ1-4; CDR3nt: TGTGCCAGCAGTCCCGACAGGGGACCCATGGTGAAACTGTTTTTT; CDR3aa: CASSPDRGPMVKLFF
d_gene: .; abundance: .; v_gene: TRBV5-6; j_gene: TRBJ2-1; CDR3nt: TGTGCCAGCAGCTTGACTGGTGAGCAGTTCTTC; CDR3aa: CASSLTGEQFF
d_gene: TRBD1; abundance: few; v_gene: TRBV12-3/TRBV12-4; j_gene: TRBJ1-2; CDR3nt: TGTGCCAGCAGCCGACAGGGGGACTATGGCTACACCTTC; CDR3aa: CASSRQGDYGYTF
d_gene: .; abundance: once; v_gene: TRBV3-1/TRBV3-2; j_gene: TRBJ1-3; CDR3nt: TGTGCCAGCAGCCAAGACAGCATCCGTGGAAACACCATATATTTT; CDR3aa: CASSQDSIRGNTIYF
d_gene: .; abundance: few; v_gene: TRBV7-7; j_gene: TRBJ1-1; CDR3nt: TGTGCTAGCAGCTCCGCTGGGACACGATCCAACAAAGCTTTCTTT; CDR3aa: CASSSAGTRSNKAFF
d_gene: .; abundance: .; v_gene: TRBV27; j_gene: TRBJ2-3; CDR3nt: TGTGCCAGCAGCCCCGTCCCATTCGGAGGGGAGGATACGCAGTATTTT; CDR3aa: CASSPVPFGGEDTQYF
d_gene: .; abundance: .; v_gene: TRBV9; j_gene: TRBJ2-3; CDR3nt: TGTGCCAGCAGCCCGGCACCGAAGGATACGCAGTATTTT; CDR3aa: CASSPAPKDTQYF
d_gene: .; abundance: .; v_gene: TRBV4-1; j_gene: TRBJ2-3; CDR3nt: TGCGCCAGCAGCCAACAGTCAGATACGCAGTATTTT; CDR3aa: CASSQQSDTQYF
d_gene: TRBD1; abundance: once; v_gene: TRBV4-1; j_gene: TRBJ2-7; CDR3nt: TGCGCCAGCAGCCAAGTTCCGGACAGGGGGAGGTCCTACGAGCAGTACTTC; CDR3aa: CASSQVPDRGRSYEQYF
d_gene: .; abundance: .; v_gene: TRBV30; j_gene: TRBJ2-6; CDR3nt: TGTGCCTGGAATCTGGAGGGGTCTGGGGCCAACGTCCTGACTTTC; CDR3aa: CAWNLEGSGANVLTF
d_gene: .; abundance: .; v_gene: TRBV5-1; j_gene: TRBJ1-1; CDR3nt: TGCGCCAGCAGCTTGGGTTTAGCGGGGGGCACTGAAGCTTTCTTT; CDR3aa: CASSLGLAGGTEAFF
d_gene: .; abundance: .; v_gene: TRBV11-3; j_gene: TRBJ1-5; CDR3nt: TGTGCCAGCAGCCGGGACAGCAATCAGCCCCAGCATTTT; CDR3aa: CASSRDSNQPQHF
d_gene: .; abundance: .; v_gene: TRBV6-1; j_gene: TRBJ1-2; CDR3nt: TGTGCCAGCAGTGATCGAGTACCCTATGGCTACACCTTC; CDR3aa: CASSDRVPYGYTF
d_gene: .; abundance: .; v_gene: TRBV19; j_gene: TRBJ2-2; CDR3nt: TGTGCCAGTAGTATAGAGAAGGGCGGGGAGCTGTTTTTT; CDR3aa: CASSIEKGGELFF
d_gene: .; abundance: .; v_gene: TRBV15; j_gene: TRBJ2-1; CDR3nt: TGTGCCACCAGCAGACTGGACAATGAGCAGTTCTTC; CDR3aa: CATSRLDNEQFF
d_gene: TRBD1; abundance: .; v_gene: TRBV13; j_gene: TRBJ1-2; CDR3nt: TGTGCCAGCAGATGGAATCCGGGACAGGCCAACTATGGCTACACCTTC; CDR3aa: CASRWNPGQANYGYTF
d_gene: .; abundance: .; v_gene: TRBV28; j_gene: TRBJ1-4; CDR3nt: TGTGCCAGCAGTTCTATGCGGGGAGAAAAACTGTTTTTT; CDR3aa: CASSSMRGEKLFF
d_gene: TRBD2; abundance: .; v_gene: TRBV5-1; j_gene: TRBJ2-5; CDR3nt: TGCGCCAGCAGCCGACTAGCGGTCCAAGAGACCCAGTACTTC; CDR3aa: CASSRLAVQETQYF
d_gene: .; abundance: .; v_gene: TRBV30; j_gene: TRBJ1-5; CDR3nt: TGTGCCTGGAGTGCACAGGGAGGAGGTCAGCCCCAGCATTTT; CDR3aa: CAWSAQGGGQPQHF
d_gene: TRBD2; abundance: .; v_gene: TRBV6-2/TRBV6-3; j_gene: TRBJ2-1; CDR3nt: TGTGCCAGCAGTTACTCGAAGCGGGAGGGCATTAGCTCCTACAATGAGCAGTTCTTC; CDR3aa: CASSYSKREGISSYNEQFF